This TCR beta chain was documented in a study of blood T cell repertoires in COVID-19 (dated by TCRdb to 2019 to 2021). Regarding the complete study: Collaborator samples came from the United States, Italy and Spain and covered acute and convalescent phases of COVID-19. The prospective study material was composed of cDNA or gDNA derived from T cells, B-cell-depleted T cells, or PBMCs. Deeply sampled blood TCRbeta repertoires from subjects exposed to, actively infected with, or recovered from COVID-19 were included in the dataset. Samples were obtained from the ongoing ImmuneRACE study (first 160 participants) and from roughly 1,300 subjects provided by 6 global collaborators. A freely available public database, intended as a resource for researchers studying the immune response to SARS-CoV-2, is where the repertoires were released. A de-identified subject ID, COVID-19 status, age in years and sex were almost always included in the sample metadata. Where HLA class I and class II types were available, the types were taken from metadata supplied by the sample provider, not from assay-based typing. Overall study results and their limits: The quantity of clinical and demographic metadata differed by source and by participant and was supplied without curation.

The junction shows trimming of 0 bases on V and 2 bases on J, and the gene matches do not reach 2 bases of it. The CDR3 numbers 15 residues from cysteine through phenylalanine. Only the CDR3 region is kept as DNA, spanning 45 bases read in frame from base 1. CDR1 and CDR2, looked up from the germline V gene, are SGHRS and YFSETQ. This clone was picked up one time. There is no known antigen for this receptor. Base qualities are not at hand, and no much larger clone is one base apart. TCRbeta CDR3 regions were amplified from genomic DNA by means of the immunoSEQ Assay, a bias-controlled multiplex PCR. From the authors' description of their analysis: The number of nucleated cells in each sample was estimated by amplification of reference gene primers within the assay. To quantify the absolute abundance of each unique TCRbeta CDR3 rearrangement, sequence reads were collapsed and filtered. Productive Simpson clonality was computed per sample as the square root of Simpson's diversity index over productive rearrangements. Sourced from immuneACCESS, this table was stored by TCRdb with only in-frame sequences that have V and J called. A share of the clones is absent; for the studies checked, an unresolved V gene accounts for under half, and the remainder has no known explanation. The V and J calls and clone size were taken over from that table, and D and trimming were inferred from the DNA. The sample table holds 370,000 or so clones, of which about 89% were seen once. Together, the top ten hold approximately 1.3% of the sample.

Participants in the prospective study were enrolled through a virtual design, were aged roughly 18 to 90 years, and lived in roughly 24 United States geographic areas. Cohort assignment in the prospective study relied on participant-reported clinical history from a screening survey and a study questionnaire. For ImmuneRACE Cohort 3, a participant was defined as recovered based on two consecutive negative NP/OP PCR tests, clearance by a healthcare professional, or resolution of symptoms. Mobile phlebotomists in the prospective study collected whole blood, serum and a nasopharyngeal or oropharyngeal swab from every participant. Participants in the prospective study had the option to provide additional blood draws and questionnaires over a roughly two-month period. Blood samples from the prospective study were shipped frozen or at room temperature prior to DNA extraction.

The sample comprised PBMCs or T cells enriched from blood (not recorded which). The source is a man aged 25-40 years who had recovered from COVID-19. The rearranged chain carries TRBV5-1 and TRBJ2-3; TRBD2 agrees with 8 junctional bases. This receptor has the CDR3 CASSLDSGATDTQYF. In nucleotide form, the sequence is TGCGCCAGCAGCTTGGATAGCGGGGCCACAGATACGCAGTATTTT.